The 3 T cell receptor beta chains in this list originate from one sample, sequenced in a study of blood T cell repertoires in COVID-19. Assay: immunoSEQ multiplex PCR; the TCRdb copy retains only in-frame clones and omits some. The sample yields under 200,000 clones, more than 75% seen once. Sequencing input: peripheral blood. The source is a man aged 50 to 60 who had recovered from COVID-19.

The V and J genes are TRBV19 and TRBJ1-1; D possibly corresponds to TRBD1 (6 bases). Trimming stripped 4 bases from V and 7 bases from J, with 25 bases between. Germline-derived CDR1 and CDR2 are LNHDA and SQIVND (reference sequence). The CDR3 totals 17 residues. This CDR3 reads CASSTRDRKRERGEAFF. In DNA, the CDR3 is TGTGCCAGTAGTACCCGCGACAGGAAAAGGGAGAGAGGTGAAGCTTTCTTT. Based on the CDR3 plus reference TRBV19 and TRBJ1-1, the full variable domain is DGGITQSPKYLFRKEGQNVTLSCEQNLNHDAMYWYRQDPGQGLRLIYYSQIVNDFQKGDIAEGYSVSREKKESFPLTVTSAQKNPTAFYLCASSTRDRKRERGEAFFGQGTRLTVV.

The chain links TRBV19 to TRBJ1-1; D is unclear. Germline CDR1 is LNHDA and CDR2 is SQIVND (reference sequence). The CDR3 has 14 amino acids. Deletions cut 1 base from V and 0 bases from J, with 6 bases between. CDR3 sequence: CASSIVGMNTEAFF. The CDR3 region has the DNA TGTGCCAGTAGTATAGTCGGGATGAACACTGAAGCTTTCTTT.

The chain couples TRBV19 to TRBJ1-4, with 7 bases matching TRBD1. Germline assignment: CDR1 LNHDA and CDR2 SQIVND (reference sequence). The CDR3 is made up of 17 amino acids. V was clipped by 4 bases and J by 8 bases; unmatched bases: 16. Here the CDR3 DNA reads TGTGCCAGTAGTAGAACAAACGCGGGACAGTTTGGGGAAAAACTGTTTTTT. Translated: CASSRTNAGQFGEKLFF.